Included here is one T cell receptor beta chain sequence, with context. Its antigen is unidentified. TCRdb ran MiXCR on the 5' RACE reads and lists one entry per CDR3 protein. This sample has just over 450,000 distinct CDR3 sequences; 14% occur once, and the top ten carry around 0.57%. The source of the sample is a study of identical twins. V lost 2 bases and J 8 bases, leaving 16 bases between the germline ends. CDR3 size: 15 residues. Germline CDR1 and CDR2: MDHEN and SYDVKM. Study results and limitations: The models systematically underestimated how much out-of-frame TCR alpha was shared in monozygotic twins.

The same data also went into a second study, on yellow fever vaccine responses in identical twins.

The clonotype was recovered from a woman aged 18 to 35 in good health. The sequenced sample was CD4+ T cells sorted from blood. The V gene is TRBV28, the J gene TRBJ2-1; a weak D match, TRBD1 (5 bases). The CDR3 here is CASSLTPPLGHEQFF. Here the CDR3 DNA reads TGTGCCAGCAGTTTAACGCCCCCCCTGGGGCATGAGCAGTTCTTC.